A selection of T cell receptor beta chains follows, all from one sample in a study of T cell responses to AZD1222 COVID-19 vaccine. Using immunoSEQ multiplex PCR, the repertoire was profiled, and TCRdb retains in-frame clones only, with some absent. The sample holds roughly 100,000 clones, roughly 82% seen once. The sequenced sample was peripheral blood, obtained on day 0 of AZD1222 vaccination. These receptors were taken from an adult in good health. Each CDR3 is given without its conserved first and last residue. Fields, in order: V gene, CDR3 length, clone size, J gene, CDR3 protein. Size is stated for part of the rows, as once, few or many counts, or as a class when the clone is expanded.

TRBV7-2	13	NA	TRBJ2-3	ASSSLQGYTDTQY
TRBV6-4	12	once	TRBJ1-4	ASRPTWVVEKLF
TRBV7-2	10	once	TRBJ1-1	ASSQDHTEAF
TRBV18	14	NA	TRBJ2-1	ASSVALAGVGNEQF
TRBV11-1	14	few	TRBJ2-2	ASSFQGAANTGELF
TRBV11-2	14	NA	TRBJ2-5	ASSLATSGGVETQY
TRBV2	12	once	TRBJ1-5	ASRADYSNQPQH
TRBV4-1	14	NA	TRBJ2-7	ASSQDFGRRSYEQY
TRBV11-3	13	NA	TRBJ1-1	ASSLGTGQGTEAF
TRBV7-9	12	NA	TRBJ1-5	ASSAGQPLQPQH
TRBV7-2	11	medium-sized	TRBJ2-2	ASSLVFFGELF
TRBV7-2	12	NA	TRBJ2-4	ASSPGSSANIQY
TRBV20-1	9	NA	TRBJ2-1	SARLVREQF
TRBV7-2	15	NA	TRBJ2-3	ASSEKSWGSIRNTQY
TRBV2	16	NA	TRBJ1-1	ASTGPGRFNRGSTEAF
TRBV11-1	13	NA	TRBJ1-1	ASSPSGVANTEAF
TRBV5-1	12	NA	TRBJ2-7	ASSVAGPAYEQY
TRBV3-1/TRBV3-2	10	NA	TRBJ2-7	ASSQRLGEQY
TRBV6-2/TRBV6-3	13	NA	TRBJ1-5	ASSPRGEGNQPQH
TRBV5-1	13	NA	TRBJ2-3	ASSARVVSTDTQY
TRBV11-2	13	NA	TRBJ2-5	ASTRDLTYQETQY
TRBV7-8	16	NA	TRBJ1-6	ASSLLGDRRTYNSPLH
TRBV5-1	13	NA	TRBJ2-2	ASRLAGGPPGELF
TRBV10-3	11	NA	TRBJ1-5	ATRTGEDQPQH
TRBV5-1	13	once	TRBJ1-3	ASSSQGVTGNTIY
TRBV7-9	12	NA	TRBJ2-1	ASSLVTGYNEQF
TRBV5-6	13	NA	TRBJ2-7	ASSLVGTGSYEQY
TRBV11-2	12	once	TRBJ1-6	ASSLGSYNSPLH
TRBV4-3	12	NA	TRBJ2-3	ASSQDGAGDTQY
TRBV6-2/TRBV6-3	15	NA	TRBJ2-1	ASSYDIQGGTYNEQF
TRBV11-2	15	NA	TRBJ2-1	ASSLLKRRGAQGQQF
TRBV19	12	NA	TRBJ2-3	ASRLQGTPGTQY
TRBV5-5	9	NA	TRBJ1-1	ASSSWDEAF
TRBV3-1/TRBV3-2	12	NA	TRBJ1-2	ASSRTGSGYGYT
TRBV2	10	NA	TRBJ2-5	ASMPDGETQY
TRBV6-5	10	NA	TRBJ2-7	ASKTVSYEQY
TRBV27	12	NA	TRBJ2-1	ASSKQRQYNEQF
TRBV27	13	NA	TRBJ1-2	ASSFTGGTLGGYT
TRBV25-1	11	NA	TRBJ1-2	ASGETGHYGYT
TRBV11-2	12	NA	TRBJ1-2	ASSLGDRAGGYT
TRBV4-3	14	NA	TRBJ2-3	ASSQVLRVGTDTQY
TRBV7-2	12	NA	TRBJ2-1	ASSGTGRWNEQF
TRBV21-1	8	NA	TRBJ1-5	ASTGQPQH
TRBV5-1	11	NA	TRBJ2-3	ASGDRLTDTQY
TRBV5-6	14	NA	TRBJ2-3	ASSLYGGMGTDTQY